These T cell receptor beta chains were read from a single sample in a study of cytomegalovirus exposure and HLA in healthy donors. Only in-frame clones appear in the TCRdb table, and some are missing; sequencing was by immunoSEQ multiplex PCR. This sample yields over 150,000 clones, of which roughly 86% are seen a single time; more than 3.5% belongs to the top ten. Sequencing was done on a sample of PBMCs. The receptors come from a man younger than 35 in good health and CMV-seropositive. Each CDR3 is given with its conserved first and last residue. The D gene is left open where the match is weak. Not every row has a clone size; where given, it reads once, few, many or a size class.

clone_size | j_call | v_call | d_call | cdr3_aa | cdr3_nt
once | TRBJ1-1 | TRBV19 | . | CASSAIPGEAFF | TGTGCCAGTAGTGCCATTCCGGGTGAAGCTTTCTTT
. | TRBJ2-5 | TRBV2 | . | CASSGGTPSGTQYF | TGTGCCAGCAGTGGGGGCACCCCAAGTGGGACCCAGTACTTC
. | TRBJ2-2 | TRBV9 | TRBD1 | CASSVVGTGANTGELFF | TGTGCCAGCAGCGTAGTGGGGACAGGGGCCAACACCGGGGAGCTGTTTTTT
. | TRBJ1-5 | TRBV10-3 | TRBD1 | CATRRADRGGGKGNQPQHF | TGTGCCACTAGGAGGGCGGACAGGGGCGGGGGGAAAGGCAATCAGCCCCAGCATTTT
. | TRBJ2-3 | TRBV29-1 | TRBD1 | CSAFGQGTDTQYF | TGCAGCGCTTTTGGACAGGGTACAGATACGCAGTATTTT
. | TRBJ2-7 | TRBV29-1 | TRBD2 | CSVRLAGGSGVAYEQYF | TGCAGCGTTCGACTAGCGGGAGGGTCCGGGGTGGCCTACGAGCAGTACTTC
once | TRBJ2-7 | TRBV6-1 | . | CASSGRTTGSQDEQYF | TGTGCCAGCAGTGGACGTACGACAGGTTCGCAGGACGAGCAGTACTTC
. | TRBJ2-2 | TRBV7-8 | . | CASLPTLSVGTGELFF | TGTGCCAGCCTACCGACCCTGAGCGTGGGCACCGGGGAGCTGTTTTTT
. | TRBJ1-3 | TRBV19 | . | CASSISGDPSSGNTIYF | TGTGCCAGTAGTATTTCAGGGGACCCAAGCTCTGGAAACACCATATATTTT
. | TRBJ2-1 | TRBV5-1 | TRBD1 | CASSRDRADNEQFF | TGCGCCAGCAGCCGGGACAGGGCGGACAATGAGCAGTTCTTC
. | TRBJ2-1 | TRBV6-1 | TRBD2 | CASMGGGAYNEQFF | TGTGCCAGCATGGGCGGGGGGGCCTACAATGAGCAGTTCTTC
. | TRBJ2-1 | TRBV6-6 | TRBD1 | CASRHRGNNEQFF | TGTGCCAGCAGACACAGGGGTAACAATGAGCAGTTCTTC
. | TRBJ2-3 | TRBV6-5 | TRBD2 | CASSRTSGRSDTQYF | TGTGCCAGCAGTCGGACTAGCGGGAGATCAGATACGCAGTATTTT
. | TRBJ2-1 | TRBV18 | TRBD1 | CASSPQTKLGQGGSYNEQFF | TGTGCCAGCTCACCCCAAACGAAATTAGGACAGGGAGGCTCCTACAATGAGCAGTTCTTC
. | TRBJ2-1 | TRBV7-8 | TRBD2 | CASSLDYGTSVYNEQFF | TGTGCCAGCAGCTTAGATTACGGGACTAGTGTCTACAATGAGCAGTTCTTC
. | TRBJ2-1 | TRBV2 | . | CASSDSLVPEQFF | TGTGCCAGCAGTGATTCCCTAGTTCCTGAGCAGTTCTTC
. | TRBJ1-5 | TRBV19 | TRBD1 | CASSGTGVLYSNQPQHF | TGTGCCAGTAGCGGGACAGGGGTCTTATATAGCAATCAGCCCCAGCATTTT
. | TRBJ2-3 | TRBV5-1 | TRBD2 | CASSPSGLSTDTQYF | TGCGCCAGCAGCCCGTCGGGACTAAGCACAGATACGCAGTATTTT
few | TRBJ2-1 | TRBV11-2 | . | CASSLLSEQFF | TGTGCCAGCAGCTTACTTTCTGAGCAGTTCTTC
. | TRBJ2-3 | TRBV7-3 | . | CASSLQPSTDTQYF | TGTGCCAGCAGCCTACAGCCTAGCACAGATACGCAGTATTTT
. | TRBJ2-3 | TRBV5-8 | TRBD2 | CASSLAKLAGSTDTQYF | TGTGCCAGCAGCTTGGCTAAGCTAGCGGGGAGCACAGATACGCAGTATTTT
. | TRBJ2-3 | TRBV4-1 | . | CASSVRENTDTQYF | TGCGCCAGCAGCGTCCGGGAAAACACAGATACGCAGTATTTT
once | TRBJ2-5 | TRBV14 | . | CASSQTGTPGTQYF | TGTGCCAGCAGCCAAACCGGGACTCCAGGGACCCAGTACTTC
. | TRBJ2-6 | TRBV29-1 | . | CSVQSGANVLTF | TGCAGCGTTCAATCTGGGGCCAACGTCCTGACTTTC
. | TRBJ2-3 | TRBV6-5 | TRBD2 | CASRGLVGTDTQYF | TGTGCCAGCAGGGGACTAGTCGGCACAGATACGCAGTATTTT
. | TRBJ2-1 | TRBV15 | TRBD2 | CATSRDRLAEQFF | TGTGCCACCAGCAGAGATCGACTAGCGGAGCAGTTCTTC
. | TRBJ2-7 | TRBV14 | TRBD2 | CASSQDARASGVYEQYF | TGTGCCAGCAGCCAAGACGCAAGGGCTAGCGGGGTATACGAGCAGTACTTC
. | TRBJ2-7 | TRBV19 | TRBD1 | CASSRGQGLSYEQYF | TGTGCCAGTAGTCGAGGACAGGGATTATCCTACGAGCAGTACTTC
. | TRBJ2-7 | TRBV28 | . | CASFSRNEQYF | TGTGCCAGCTTTAGCCGGAACGAGCAGTACTTC
. | TRBJ1-2 | TRBV27 | . | CASSSYPQTPTGGYTF | TGTGCCAGCAGTTCCTACCCTCAGACGCCAACGGGAGGCTACACCTTC
. | TRBJ2-7 | TRBV12-1 | . | CASSSGPELTYEQYF | TGTGCCAGCAGCTCTGGGCCCGAACTGACCTACGAGCAGTACTTC
once | TRBJ2-1 | TRBV7-8 | . | CASSLGRQRAYNEQFF | TGTGCCAGCAGCTTAGGGCGGCAGCGGGCCTACAATGAGCAGTTCTTC
. | TRBJ2-1 | TRBV15 | TRBD2 | CATSRDRLAGNEQFF | TGTGCCACCAGCAGAGATAGGCTAGCGGGCAATGAGCAGTTCTTC
. | TRBJ2-2 | TRBV9 | TRBD2 | CASSVGAGAGELFF | TGTGCCAGCAGCGTAGGGGCGGGAGCCGGGGAGCTGTTTTTT
. | TRBJ2-7 | TRBV9 | . | CASSVGGNYEQYF | TGTGCCAGCAGCGTCGGAGGGAACTACGAGCAGTACTTC
. | TRBJ2-1 | TRBV2 | TRBD2 | CASSGSGRTYNEQFF | TGTGCCAGCAGTGGTAGCGGGAGAACCTACAATGAGCAGTTCTTC
few | TRBJ2-7 | TRBV19 | TRBD2 | CASSIGLSGTSGSYEQYF | TGTGCCAGTAGTATAGGGCTATCCGGGACTAGCGGATCCTACGAGCAGTACTTC
. | TRBJ2-7 | TRBV2 | TRBD1 | CASSPGTGAAEQYF | TGTGCCAGCAGTCCCGGGACAGGGGCTGCCGAGCAGTACTTC
. | TRBJ2-2 | TRBV18 | TRBD2 | CASSPVLAGDRSAGELFF | TGTGCCAGCTCACCAGTCCTAGCGGGTGATCGTAGTGCCGGGGAGCTGTTTTTT
. | TRBJ2-1 | TRBV4-2 | TRBD1 | CASSQDAQGWNEQFF | TGTGCCAGCAGCCAGGATGCACAGGGGTGGAATGAGCAGTTCTTC
few | TRBJ2-1 | TRBV7-6 | . | CASSLGYGSSYNEQFF | TGTGCCAGCAGCTTAGGGTACGGGAGCTCCTACAATGAGCAGTTCTTC
. | TRBJ1-2 | TRBV27 | . | CASRNGGTYGYTF | TGTGCCAGCAGAAACGGAGGGACGTATGGCTACACCTTC
. | TRBJ2-1 | TRBV28 | . | CASSEQGPSSYNEQFF | TGTGCCAGCAGTGAACAGGGTCCCAGCTCCTACAATGAGCAGTTCTTC
. | TRBJ2-1 | TRBV5-8 | TRBD2 | CASRTGGNYRQFF | TGTGCCAGCCGGACGGGAGGCAACTACCGGCAGTTCTTC
. | TRBJ2-5 | TRBV7-8 | TRBD2 | CASSLSLADHQETQYF | TGTGCCAGCAGCTTATCGCTAGCGGATCACCAAGAGACCCAGTACTTC
. | TRBJ2-3 | TRBV29-1 | . | CSVSATISSTDTQYF | TGCAGCGTTTCAGCGACTATAAGCAGCACAGATACGCAGTATTTT
once | TRBJ1-2 | TRBV6-1 | TRBD1 | CASSEGQGAGYTF | TGTGCCAGCAGTGAAGGACAGGGGGCCGGCTACACCTTC
medium-sized | TRBJ2-1 | TRBV11-3 | . | CASSLDGLTYNEQFF | TGTGCCAGCAGCTTAGATGGACTCACCTACAATGAGCAGTTCTTC